This T cell receptor beta chain was observed in a study of T-cell reconstitution after alpha-beta-depleted transplantation in children. General study findings and limits: Several hundred expanded graft clones reportedly supplied alpha-beta T cells about two months after transplant. After one year, T-cell counts and TCRbeta diversity mostly came from new T cells.

The V gene's germline CDR1 is SGHKS and CDR2 YYEKEE (reference sequence). The germline V and J ends were trimmed by 1 base and 3 bases, with 7 bases remaining between them. This CDR3 contains 13 residues. A TCRbeta library incorporating unique molecular identifiers was prepared. From the PCR reads, TCRdb called clonotypes with MiXCR, one entry per CDR3 protein. The table includes about 1,000,000 distinct CDR3 sequences, roughly 29% detected once. A note on this clonotype: Its antigen is unknown.

The chain employs TRBV5-5 and TRBJ1-1; D uncertain. The specimen comprised PBMCs, mostly from graft donor cells, sampled 360 days after TCRalphabeta/CD19-depleted stem cell transplant. The receptor was derived from a boy under two years old who had a stem cell transplant for SCID, so the T cells may come from the graft donor. The CDR3 sequence: CASSLSYYTEAFF. DNA for the CDR3: TGTGCCAGCAGCTTGTCCTACTACACTGAAGCTTTCTTT.